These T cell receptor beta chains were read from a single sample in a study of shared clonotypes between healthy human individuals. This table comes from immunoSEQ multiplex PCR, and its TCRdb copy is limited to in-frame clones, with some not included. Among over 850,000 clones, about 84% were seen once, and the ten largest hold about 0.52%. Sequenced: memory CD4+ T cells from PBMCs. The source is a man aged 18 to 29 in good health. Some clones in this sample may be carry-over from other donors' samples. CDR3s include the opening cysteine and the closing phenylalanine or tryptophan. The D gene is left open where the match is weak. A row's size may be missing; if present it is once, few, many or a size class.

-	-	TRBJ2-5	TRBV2	CASRGGGVQETQYF	TGTGCCAGCAGGGGAGGGGGGGTCCAAGAGACCCAGTACTTC
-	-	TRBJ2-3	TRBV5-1	CASSLGGGGGTDTQYF	TGCGCCAGCAGCTTGGGAGGAGGCGGGGGCACAGATACGCAGTATTTT
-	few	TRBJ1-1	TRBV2	CASSVMNTEAFF	TGTGCCAGCAGTGTGATGAACACTGAAGCTTTCTTT
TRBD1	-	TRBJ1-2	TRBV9	CASSSRQGPWYGYTF	TGTGCCAGCAGCTCGAGACAGGGGCCGTGGTATGGCTACACCTTC
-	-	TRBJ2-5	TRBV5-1	CASSFIVGVDETQYF	TGCGCCAGCAGCTTTATCGTGGGGGTGGACGAGACCCAGTACTTC
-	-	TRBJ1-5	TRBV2	CASSERVGVNQPQHF	TGTGCCAGCAGTGAAAGGGTAGGGGTGAATCAGCCCCAGCATTTT
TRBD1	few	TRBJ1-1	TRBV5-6	CASSLRDRVPEAFF	TGTGCCAGCAGCTTAAGAGACAGGGTTCCTGAAGCTTTCTTT
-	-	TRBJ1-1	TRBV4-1	CASSQVGGLGGNEAFF	TGCGCCAGCAGCCAAGTTGGAGGTCTGGGAGGGAATGAAGCTTTCTTT
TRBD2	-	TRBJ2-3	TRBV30	CAWAAGGSLDTQYF	TGTGCCTGGGCCGCCGGCGGGAGCTTGGATACGCAGTATTTT
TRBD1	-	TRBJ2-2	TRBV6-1	CASSDRTGYAGELFF	TGTGCCAGCAGTGACCGGACAGGCTACGCCGGGGAGCTGTTTTTT
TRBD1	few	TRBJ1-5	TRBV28	CASKGTGRNQPQHF	TGTGCCAGCAAGGGGACAGGACGCAATCAGCCCCAGCATTTT
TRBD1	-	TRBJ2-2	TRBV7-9	CASSPLGTANTGELFF	TGTGCCAGCAGCCCCCTTGGGACAGCGAACACCGGGGAGCTGTTTTTT
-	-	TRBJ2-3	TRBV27	CASIRSWGVGTQYF	TGTGCCAGTATACGGAGTTGGGGAGTGGGTACGCAGTATTTT
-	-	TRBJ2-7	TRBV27	CASSHIYEQYF	TGTGCCAGCAGTCACATCTACGAGCAGTACTTC
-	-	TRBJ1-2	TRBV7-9	CASSSGVGVIGYTF	TGTGCCAGCAGCTCCGGCGTAGGGGTTATTGGCTACACCTTC
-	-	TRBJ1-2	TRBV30	CAWGRVESGYTF	TGTGCCTGGGGGAGGGTTGAGAGTGGCTACACCTTC
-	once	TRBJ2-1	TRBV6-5	CASSSPAGEQFF	TGTGCCAGCAGTTCCCCCGCGGGGGAGCAGTTCTTC
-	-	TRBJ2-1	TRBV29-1	CSVRMISYNEQFF	TGCAGCGTTCGAATGATCTCCTACAATGAGCAGTTCTTC
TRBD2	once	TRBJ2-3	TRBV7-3	CASSPRGTSGISTDTQYF	TGTGCCAGCAGCCCCCGTGGGACTAGCGGGATAAGCACAGATACGCAGTATTTT
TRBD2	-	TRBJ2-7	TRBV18	CASSPRLAGDYEQYF	TGTGCCAGCTCACCGAGACTAGCGGGAGATTACGAGCAGTACTTC
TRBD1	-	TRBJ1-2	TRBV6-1	CASKRQGPGYTF	TGTGCCAGCAAAAGACAGGGTCCAGGCTACACCTTC
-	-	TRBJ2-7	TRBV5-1	CASSLSAGGSYEQYF	TGCGCCAGCAGCTTGTCGGCAGGGGGGTCCTACGAGCAGTACTTC
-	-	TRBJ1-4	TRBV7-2	CASSLFDSRNEKLFF	TGTGCCAGCAGCTTATTCGACAGCCGTAATGAAAAACTGTTTTTT
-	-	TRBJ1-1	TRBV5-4	CASSGTPNTEAFF	TGTGCCAGCAGCGGGACACCGAACACTGAAGCTTTCTTT
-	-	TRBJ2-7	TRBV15	CATSRGDRTYEQYF	TGTGCCACCAGCAGAGGTGACAGGACCTACGAGCAGTACTTC
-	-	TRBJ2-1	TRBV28	CASSLYSPGFYNEQFF	TGTGCCAGCAGTTTATATAGCCCGGGGTTCTACAATGAGCAGTTCTTC
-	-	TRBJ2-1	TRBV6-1	CASRENNEQFF	TGTGCCAGCAGGGAGAACAATGAGCAGTTCTTC
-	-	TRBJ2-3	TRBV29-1	CSAGAGTATDTQYF	TGCAGCGCTGGAGCGGGTACAGCCACAGATACGCAGTATTTT